These 25 T cell receptor beta chains were all obtained from the same sample, sequenced in a study of vaccination and CD4 T cells after COVID-19. The treatment: approximately 9-day PBMC culture with coronavirus spike peptide pools or control peptides (ViraFEST assay). No antigen has been assigned to these receptors. With the Oncomine TCR Beta short-read assay, DNA from cultured CD4+ T cells was sequenced. TCRdb re-called the PCR reads with MiXCR, one entry per CDR3 protein. The profile shows about 11,000 distinct CDR3 sequences, 76% of them singletons. What was sequenced was CD4+ T cells from blood, cultured in vitro. The source of these receptors is a human donor who had recovered from COVID-19.

By frequency in the sample, this clonotype is medium-sized. The J gene is TRBJ1-1, the V gene TRBV6-5; 8 positions agree with TRBD1. Germline lookup yields CDR1 MNHEY and CDR2 SVGAGI. Trimming cost V 2 bases and J 8 bases; bases outside gene matches: 7. The CDR3 loop spans 14 amino acids. The CDR3 loop is CASSYRTGSLEAFF. In nucleotides, the CDR3 is TGTGCCAGCAGTTACCGGACAGGGAGTCTCGAAGCTTTCTTT.

V is TRBV12-3 or TRBV12-4 and J is TRBJ1-5, with a weak D call TRBD1 (6 bases). CDR3 length: 15 residues. Trimming cost V 2 bases and J 2 bases, with 10 bases left between them. The chain's CDR3 is CASSLRGRGNQPQHF. In nucleotides, the CDR3 is TGTGCCAGCAGTTTAAGGGGGAGAGGCAATCAGCCCCAGCATTTT.

This chain joins TRBV7-2 and TRBJ1-2, with unresolved D. The CDR3 contains 12 residues. The V gene's germline CDR1 is SGHTA and CDR2 FQGNSA. Trimming shortened V by 1 base and J by 7 bases, and 7 bases separated the two germline ends. The CDR3 is CASSLEAGGYTF. CDR3 DNA: TGTGCCAGCAGCTTAGAGGCTGGTGGCTACACCTTC.

The chain couples TRBV27 to TRBJ1-1, with D tentatively TRBD1 (6 bases). The germline V gene encodes CDR1 MNHEY and CDR2 SMNVEV (reference sequence). With 7 bases removed from V and 1 base from J, the gap between germline ends came to 10 bases. The length of the CDR3 is 13 residues. CDR3 residues: CASKDRENTEAFF. CDR3 nucleotides: TGTGCCAGCAAGGACAGAGAGAACACTGAAGCTTTCTTT.

The chain uses TRBV2 and TRBJ1-1, with D unclear. Germline V gene lookup returns CDR1 SNHLY and CDR2 FYNNEI. With 8 bases removed from V and 0 bases from J, the gap between germline ends came to 7 bases. The CDR3 is 12 amino acids. This CDR3 reads CASGVLNTEAFF. CDR3 nucleotide sequence: TGTGCCAGCGGGGTTTTGAACACTGAAGCTTTCTTT.

CDR3 sequence (DNA): TGTGCCAGCAGTTATAGGACAGGGGCTATCCAGCATTTT. Its translation: CASSYRTGAIQHF. The V call is TRBV11-2, the J call TRBJ1-5; 9 bases are a match to TRBD1. The trim removed 6 bases at V and 12 bases at J, leaving 9 bases unmatched. The germline V gene encodes CDR1 SGHAT and CDR2 FQNNGV. The CDR3 runs 13 residues.

The chain employs TRBV18 and TRBJ1-1; the D is unclear. V was trimmed by 2 bases and J by 4 bases, leaving 17 bases between them. Germline-derived CDR1 and CDR2 are KGHSH and LQKENI. CDR3 length: 16 residues. The CDR3 DNA reads as TGTGCCAGCTCACCAGGAGACGGTGGTCTGGGCACTGAAGCTTTCTTT. Its translation: CASSPGDGGLGTEAFF.

The CDR3 here is CASTEWGRNSPLHF. In nucleotides, the CDR3 is TGTGCCAGCACCGAGTGGGGACGCAATTCACCCCTCCACTTT. The rearrangement links TRBV6-2 or TRBV6-3 to TRBJ1-6, with D maybe TRBD1 (5 bases). Germline CDR1 reads MNHEY; CDR2 reads SVGEGT. Trimming cost V 7 bases and J 7 bases, with 14 bases left between them. This CDR3 contains 14 residues.

The chain combines TRBV20-1 with TRBJ2-3, with D perhaps TRBD2 (7 bases). The CDR3 contains 15 residues. V lost 6 bases to trimming and J lost 2 bases, with 18 bases between them. Germline CDR1 and CDR2: DFQATT and SNEGSKA (reference sequence). DNA for the CDR3: TGCAGTGCCCCCGGGGGCGGGGGAAACACAGATACGCAGTATTTT. Translating it yields CSAPGGGGNTDTQYF.

The chain combines TRBV6-5 with TRBJ1-5; TRBD1 agrees at 7 bases. This CDR3 region has 15 residues. J gave up 3 bases and V 2 bases, and 4 bases lay outside the gene matches. The germline gives CDR1 MNHEY, CDR2 SVGAGI. Here the CDR3 reads CASSYDRDVNQPQHF. CDR3 sequence (DNA): TGTGCCAGCAGTTACGACAGGGACGTCAATCAGCCCCAGCATTTT.

The chain combines TRBV6-1 with TRBJ1-5; weak D call: TRBD1 (5 bases). V gave up 5 bases and J gave up 0 bases, with 11 bases separating them. The germline V gene has CDR1 MNHNS and CDR2 SASEGT. The CDR3 is 15 residues long. The CDR3 nucleotides are TGTGCCAGCAGTCGGGACTTCGATAGCAATCAGCCCCAGCATTTT. The encoded protein is CASSRDFDSNQPQHF.

This chain connects TRBV20-1 to TRBJ1-6; TRBD1 matches at 9 bases. The CDR3 contains 15 residues. V lost 0 bases and J lost 4; bases outside the gene matches: 1. The germline V gene encodes CDR1 DFQATT and CDR2 SNEGSKA (reference sequence). The CDR3 region is CSAREGQGYNSPLHF. The DNA of the CDR3 is TGCAGTGCTAGAGAAGGACAGGGGTATAATTCACCCCTCCACTTT.

The CDR3 protein is CASSYFSGHTSPGTENTGELFF. The CDR3, as DNA: TGTGCCAGCAGTTACTTTAGTGGTCATACTTCGCCCGGGACGGAGAACACCGGGGAGCTGTTTTTT. This chain links TRBV6-7 with TRBJ2-2, with D perhaps matching TRBD1 or TRBD2 (5 bases each). TRBV6-7 is assigned to the ORF class and has an uncertain function. The CDR3 loop spans 22 amino acids. Deletions cut 1 base from V and 1 base from J, with 28 bases between.

V is TRBV30 and J is TRBJ2-3, with 7 bases lining up with TRBD1. The CDR3 spans 13 residues. V shed 5 bases and J 6 bases; nucleotides not matched to a gene: 8. The germline CDR1 and CDR2 sequences are GTSNPN and SVGIG (reference sequence). For the CDR3, the DNA is TGTGCCTGGGCCCGACAGGGCAGGGATACGCAGTATTTT. Its translation: CAWARQGRDTQYF.

CDR3 DNA: TGTGCCAGCAGCCCCAGTACCGCGAACTATGGCTACACCTTC. Translating it yields CASSPSTANYGYTF. V is TRBV5-5 and J is TRBJ1-2; D gene ambiguous. Per the germline V gene, CDR1 is SGHKS and CDR2 is YYEKEE (reference sequence). This CDR3 region has 14 residues. Trimming shortened V by 4 bases and J by 2 bases, and 12 bases separated the two germline ends.

V is TRBV19 and J is TRBJ2-1, with D perhaps given as TRBD1 or TRBD2 (6 bases each). The CDR3 totals 19 residues. Germline V gene lookup returns CDR1 LNHDA and CDR2 SQIVND (reference sequence). The V gene lost 3 bases and the J gene lost 1 base, with 22 bases spanning the gap. DNA for the CDR3: TGTGCCAGTAGTATCAGGGGACTGCCTTCTTTTGGATCCTACAATGAGCAGTTCTTC. As protein: CASSIRGLPSFGSYNEQFF.

V usage is TRBV6-5 and J usage is TRBJ2-1; no clear D. The assigned J gene may be wrong: the sequence end matches TRBJ2-7 better. The CDR3 spans 14 residues. The germline V gene has CDR1 MNHEY and CDR2 SVGAGI. The CDR3 reads CASSYGPTGYEQYF. DNA for the CDR3: TGTGCCAGCAGTTACGGGCCGACCGGTTACGAGCAGTACTTC.

The chain uses TRBV12-3 or TRBV12-4 and TRBJ2-5; TRBD2 is a possible D gene (6 bases). With 2 bases removed from V and 1 base from J, the gap between germline ends came to 8 bases. This CDR3 has 14 amino acids. The CDR3: CASSLPTSQETQYF. The CDR3 nucleotides are TGTGCCAGCAGTTTACCGACTAGCCAAGAGACCCAGTACTTC.

This clonotype was detected only once. The chain uses TRBV6-2 or TRBV6-3 and TRBJ1-5, with 7 positions matching TRBD1. Germline CDR1 is MNHEY and CDR2 is SVGEGT. The CDR3 runs to 15 residues. J was trimmed by 4 bases and V by 6 bases; bases with no gene match: 9. The CDR3 DNA reads as TGTGCCAGCAGCTACGGATCAGGGGGAAATCAGCCCCAGCATTTT. It translates to CASSYGSGGNQPQHF.

J is TRBJ1-1 and V is TRBV6-1; D is ambiguous. This CDR3 region has 18 residues. The germline CDR1 and CDR2 sequences are MNHNS and SASEGT. Trimming took off 5 bases at V and 1 base at J, with 23 bases between the two ends. CDR3 protein: CASSTSPVGWVQNTEAFF. CDR3 coding DNA: TGTGCCAGCAGTACCTCACCCGTGGGGTGGGTACAGAACACTGAAGCTTTCTTT.

V gene TRBV12-3 or TRBV12-4 combines with J gene TRBJ1-4; the D is unclear. The CDR3 sequence is 15 residues long. V dropped 3 bases and J dropped 6 bases, with 14 bases sitting between them. DNA for the CDR3: TGTGCCAGCAGTTTTGACGGGCCGGGTGATGAAAAACTGTTTTTT. Translated, it gives CASSFDGPGDEKLFF.

The CDR3 bases are TGTGCCAGCAGCGCACGACCGGGGCAGGGGGCCACCGGGGAGCTGTTTTTT. Translated: CASSARPGQGATGELFF. The chain employs TRBV6-4 and TRBJ2-2; 8 nucleotides align to TRBD1. The CDR3 is 17 amino acids. Trimming took 6 bases from V and 4 from J; bases not matched to a gene: 13. The germline V gene has CDR1 MRHNA and CDR2 SNTAGT.

By frequency in the sample, this clonotype is medium-sized (0.01 to 0.1%). The chain has TRBV10-2 and TRBJ1-2, with D possibly being TRBD1 (6 bases). Trimming shortened V by 2 bases and J by 6 bases, and 10 bases separated the two germline ends. The CDR3 sequence is 13 residues long. The germline gives CDR1 WSHSY, CDR2 SAAADI. In nucleotides, the CDR3 is TGCGCCAGCAGTGAGACAGGGTCGGATGGCTACACCTTC. Amino acid sequence: CASSETGSDGYTF.

This clonotype has only one observation. V gene TRBV20-1 combines with J gene TRBJ1-6; no definite D call. Deletions cut 6 bases from V and 8 bases from J, with 11 bases between. Germline V lookup: CDR1 DFQATT, CDR2 SNEGSKA (reference sequence). The CDR3 spans 12 residues. The CDR3 DNA reads as TGCAGTGCCGGGAGCGGGGATTCACCCCTCCACTTT. It specifies CSAGSGDSPLHF.

The J gene is TRBJ2-5, the V gene TRBV28; a possible D gene is TRBD2 (5 bases). This CDR3 has 13 residues. Trimming pared 6 bases from V and 3 bases from J, leaving 11 bases between. Germline V gene sequence: CDR1 MDHEN, CDR2 SYDVKM. The CDR3 DNA reads TGTGCCAGCAGCCTTAGCGTCAAAGAGACCCAGTACTTC. Its protein is CASSLSVKETQYF.